This entry concerns a single TCR beta chain. The sample originates from a study of cytomegalovirus exposure and HLA in healthy donors. PCR amplification relied on 60 Vbeta primers (plus 13 Jbeta primers). The assay was immunoSEQ multiplex PCR, and TCRdb's table has in-frame clones only and misses some. The top ten clones hold roughly 3% of a sample with approximately 54,000 clones, 82% of them seen once. V was clipped by 5 bases and J by 1 base; unmatched bases: 7. This CDR3 is 15 amino acids long. The germline V gene encodes CDR1 SEHNR and CDR2 FQNEAQ (reference sequence). The sample consisted of PBMCs. This clonotype originated in a woman in her late teens or twenties in good health and CMV-seronegative. The chain is built from TRBV7-9 and TRBJ1-1; 7 nucleotides line up with TRBD1. The CDR3 bases are TGTGCCAGCAGCCTTGCGACAGGGCGGAACACTGAAGCTTTCTTT. Protein sequence: CASSLATGRNTEAFF.